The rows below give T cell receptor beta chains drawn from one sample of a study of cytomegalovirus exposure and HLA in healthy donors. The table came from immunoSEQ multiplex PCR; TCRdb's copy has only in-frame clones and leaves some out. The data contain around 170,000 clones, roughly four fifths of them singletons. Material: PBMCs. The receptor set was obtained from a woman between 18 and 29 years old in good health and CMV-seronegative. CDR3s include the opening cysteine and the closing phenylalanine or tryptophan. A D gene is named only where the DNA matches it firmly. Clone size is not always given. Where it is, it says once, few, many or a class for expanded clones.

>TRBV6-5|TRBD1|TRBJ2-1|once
TGTGCCAGCAGTTACACCGACAGGGACAATGAGCAGTTCTTC
CASSYTDRDNEQFF
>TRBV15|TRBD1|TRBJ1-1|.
TGTGCCACCAGCAGAGTAGGGGGCGGAGGTGAAGCTTTCTTT
CATSRVGGGGEAFF
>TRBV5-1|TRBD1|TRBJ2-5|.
TGCGCCAGCAGCCCGTCCGGGACAGGGGGCGCGGAGACCCAGTACTTC
CASSPSGTGGAETQYF
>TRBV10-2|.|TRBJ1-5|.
TGCGCCAGCAGCACAGACAATAGCAATCAGCCCCAGCATTTT
CASSTDNSNQPQHF
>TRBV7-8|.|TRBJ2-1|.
TGTGCCAGCAGCACGGGACCAGGGGCATACAATGAGCAGTTCTTC
CASSTGPGAYNEQFF
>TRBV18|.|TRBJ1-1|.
TGTGCCAGCTCACCGGGACACACTCGGAACACTGAAGCTTTCTTT
CASSPGHTRNTEAFF
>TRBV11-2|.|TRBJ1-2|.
TGTGCCAGCAGCTTAATAGTAGGGGACTATGGCTACACCTTC
CASSLIVGDYGYTF
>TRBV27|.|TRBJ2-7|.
TGTGCCAGCAGTGCCTACAGGGCCGTGAGCTCCTACGAGCAGTACTTC
CASSAYRAVSSYEQYF
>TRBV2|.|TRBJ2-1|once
TGTGCCAGCAGTGAAAGTAGGATTGGACTCTCCTACAATGAGCAGTTCTTC
CASSESRIGLSYNEQFF
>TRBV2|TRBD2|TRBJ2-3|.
TGTGCCAGCAGTGAATTGGGACTAGCGGCACAGATTGGGGAGACCCTGACTAGCACAGATACGCAGTATTTT
CASSELGLAAQIGETLTSTDTQYF
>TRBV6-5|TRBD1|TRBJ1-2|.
TGTGCCAGCAGTTTTTCTCAGGGGGCAACGAGTGGCTACACCTTC
CASSFSQGATSGYTF
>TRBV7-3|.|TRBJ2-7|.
TGTGCCAGCAGCTTACTATCCGGGAGCTCCTACGAGCAGTACTTC
CASSLLSGSSYEQYF
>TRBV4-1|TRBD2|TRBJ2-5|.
TGCGCCAGCAGCCAGGGCTTAGCGGGAGAAGAGACCCAGTACTTC
CASSQGLAGEETQYF
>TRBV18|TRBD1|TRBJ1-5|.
TGTGCCAGCTCACCTACCCGTCCCGGACAGGATCTTTATCAGCCCCAGCATTTT
CASSPTRPGQDLYQPQHF
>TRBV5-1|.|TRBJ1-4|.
TGCGCCAGCAGCTTGGCCCCAGGGGAGATGAATGAAAAACTGTTTTTT
CASSLAPGEMNEKLFF
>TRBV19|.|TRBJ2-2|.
TGTGCCAGTAGCCGGGGTCCCCTGGCCGGGGAGCTGTTTTTT
CASSRGPLAGELFF
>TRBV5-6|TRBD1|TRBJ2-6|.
TGTGCCAGCAGCTCTGACAGGGCCTCCTCTGGGGCCAACGTCCTGACTTTC
CASSSDRASSGANVLTF
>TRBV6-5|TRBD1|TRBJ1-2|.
TGTGCCAGCAGCCGAATACCCACAGGGGGTTATGGCTACACCTTC
CASSRIPTGGYGYTF
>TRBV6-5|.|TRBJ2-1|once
TGTGCCAGCAGTTTCAACAATGAGCAGTTCTTC
CASSFNNEQFF
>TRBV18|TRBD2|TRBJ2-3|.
TGTGCCAGCTCACCTCTGCCCGGGAGGCCAGATACGCAGTATTTT
CASSPLPGRPDTQYF
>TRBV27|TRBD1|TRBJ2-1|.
TGTGCCAGCAGTTCCCGGACAGGCTCCTACAATGAGCAGTTCTTC
CASSSRTGSYNEQFF
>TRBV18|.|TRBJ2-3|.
TGTGCCAGCTCACCGCAGGGGCCAGATACGCAGTATTTT
CASSPQGPDTQYF
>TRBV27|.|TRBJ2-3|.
TGTGCCAGCAGTTTATCCCCCTTTAGTAGCACAGATACGCAGTATTTT
CASSLSPFSSTDTQYF
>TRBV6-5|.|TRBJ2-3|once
TGTGCCAGCAGTGCCCAAAGGGGCGGCACAGATACGCAGTATTTT
CASSAQRGGTDTQYF
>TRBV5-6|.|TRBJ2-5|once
TGTGCCAGCAGCTTGGCCGGAGGTGGAGAGACCCAGTACTTC
CASSLAGGGETQYF
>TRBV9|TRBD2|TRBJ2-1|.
TGTGCCAGCAGCGAGTCGGCTAGCGGGACGTCCTGGCAGTTCTTC
CASSESASGTSWQFF
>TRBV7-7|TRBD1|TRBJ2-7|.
TGTGCCAGCAGCCCAAACCCGGGACAGGCGTACGAGCAGTACTTC
CASSPNPGQAYEQYF
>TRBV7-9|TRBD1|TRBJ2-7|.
TGTGCCAGCAGCTCACCGACAGGGCGGACGGTCTACGAGCAGTACTTC
CASSSPTGRTVYEQYF
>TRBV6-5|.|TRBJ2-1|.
TGTGCCAGCAGTTACGGGGGGGCTAGGGATGAGCAGTTCTTC
CASSYGGARDEQFF
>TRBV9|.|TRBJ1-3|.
TGTGCCAGCAGCGTAGACGACAGAGAGACTGGAAACACCATATATTTT
CASSVDDRETGNTIYF
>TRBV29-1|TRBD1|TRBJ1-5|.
TGCAGCGTTTCACGTGGGACAGGCGTTAATCAGCCCCAGCATTTT
CSVSRGTGVNQPQHF